The next 5 T cell receptor beta chains were all read from a single sample in a study of CD8 T cells in ankylosing spondylitis. TCRdb redid the calling of the 5' RACE reads with MiXCR, one entry per CDR3 protein. The table records some 340,000 distinct CDR3 sequences, roughly 15% of them present only once. Specimen: blood, either unsorted or a sorted T cell fraction (not recorded which). Receptor source: a male donor with ankylosing spondylitis or in good health (not recorded which).

This chain links TRBV20-1 with TRBJ1-5, with D possibly TRBD1 on 6 matching bases. V was cut by 5 bases and J by 3 bases, with 11 bases left in between. CDR1 and CDR2 (germline): DFQATT, SNEGSKA (reference sequence). The CDR3 covers 13 residues. This CDR3 is CSAQGTPNQPQHF. The CDR3 region has the DNA TGCAGTGCTCAGGGGACCCCCAATCAGCCCCAGCATTTT.

This clonotype was detected only a few times. The CDR3: CASSRDIMNTEAFF. CDR3 nucleotides: TGTGCCAGTAGTCGGGACATCATGAACACTGAAGCTTTCTTT. The gene calls are TRBV19 and TRBJ1-1; a possible D gene is TRBD1 (6 bases). Trimming removed 5 bases from V and 0 bases from J, with 10 bases in between. The CDR3 runs 14 residues. Per germline, CDR1 LNHDA and CDR2 SQIVND (reference sequence).

This clonotype was counted many times. This chain connects TRBV9 to TRBJ1-2; D gene unclear. The length of the CDR3 is 14 residues. V was trimmed by 4 bases and J by 8 bases, leaving 18 bases between them. Germline assignment: CDR1 SGDLS and CDR2 YYNGEE. CDR3 loop: CASSRGTLLGGYTF. For the CDR3, the DNA is TGTGCCAGCAGCCGGGGAACGCTGTTGGGCGGCTACACCTTC.

This rearrangement joins TRBV6-6 to TRBJ1-2; D call uncertain. The CDR3 sequence is 13 residues long. V lost 5 bases, J lost 4 bases, and 11 bases lay in between. Germline V gene sequence: CDR1 MNHNY, CDR2 SVGAGI (reference sequence). CDR3 loop: CASSMGVGYGYTF. In DNA, the CDR3 is TGTGCCAGCAGTATGGGAGTTGGCTATGGCTACACCTTC.

The sample holds a few counts of this clonotype. CDR3 amino acids: CASSQVSGRGNEQFF. DNA for the CDR3: TGCGCCAGCAGCCAAGTAAGCGGGAGGGGCAATGAGCAGTTCTTC. The genes are TRBV4-1 and TRBJ2-1; 10 nucleotides align to TRBD2. Germline assignment: CDR1 MGHRA and CDR2 YSYEKL. The V segment lost 1 base and the J segment 6 bases; nucleotides outside the gene matches: 3. The CDR3 totals 15 residues.